What follows is one TCR beta chain and its context. The antigen it recognizes is unknown. Per-base qualities were not stored, and no clone one base away is much larger. Via the germline V gene, CDR1 is SNHLY and CDR2 FYNNEI. The cysteine opens and the phenylalanine closes a CDR3 of 14 amino acids. The read is trimmed to its CDR3 DNA, 42 bases read in frame from base 1. V and J are trimmed by 5 bases and 11 bases, and the gene matches miss 13 bases of the junction. The data belong to a study of cytomegalovirus exposure and HLA in healthy donors (dated by TCRdb to about 2017). Background for the entire study: An earlier analysis of approximately 640 of the donors reported about 290 Gb of sequence data and 117 million unique TCR beta sequences from roughly 180 million T cells. The study profiled the T cell repertoires of hundreds of subjects by immunosequencing and related them to cytomegalovirus serostatus. The aim of the study was to test whether cataloging public T cell receptors could identify signatures of past pathogen exposure. Roughly 300 gigabases of sequencing data and 80 million or so unique TCR sequences were included in an early release covering roughly 600 HLA-typed donors. Genome-wide SNP genotypes for about three fifths of the roughly 700 donors were used in a later genetic analysis, which treated that subset as a discovery cohort. Among 300 to 450 genotyped donors of the cohort, an average of 235,054 unique TCR beta nucleotide sequences were sequenced per donor, around 18% of them non-productive. An earlier analysis of roughly 580 of the donors used high-throughput TCR beta sequencing to judge whether each TCR beta V gene segment behaved as functional or pseudogenic. In a later analysis, previously published TCR beta repertoires from more than 500 donors were re-analyzed and high-resolution HLA genotyping was added so that TCR occurrence patterns could be studied. Typing coverage varied by locus: 629-630 donors for A, B, C, DRB1 and DQB1; about 520 for DQA1; about 570 for DPA1; 400 to 480 for DPB1. Rather than drawing on any new phenotypic data, the later analysis identified candidate immune exposures from TCR beta sequences and the way those sequences occurred across donors. Several DR-DQ haplotypes were handled as single units for association and clustering because linkage in the cohort was strong. All discovery cohort repertoires had been generated using a single sequencing platform. Donor age, sex, ethnicity and CMV serostatus were collected together with the repertoire data. The genetic ancestry cluster associated with self-reported Caucasian donors included about four fifths of the 398 genotyped donors. Both class I and class II loci were covered by HLA typing, at four-digit resolution. A separate validation cohort of more than 100 different subjects was used in addition to the 666-subject first cohort. To predict cytomegalovirus infection status, the study combined high-throughput TCR immunosequencing, statistical association of individual TCRs with disease status, and machine learning. The full study reports these points: According to a later genetic analysis, donors in an Asian-associated ancestry cluster had fewer N-insertions in productive TCRs than the approximately 610-donor mean. A further reported finding was that TCR beta sequences accurately predicted the HLA-A and HLA-B alleles for most subjects in the first cohort. The study listed 164 TCR beta chains as associated with cytomegalovirus. A later analysis found that most CMV-associated TCR beta chains appeared HLA-restricted, with HLA associations seemingly driven largely by CMV exposure. Immune exposure information for the cohort was limited to CMV serostatus. The cohort was sequenced for TCR beta chains only, and without alpha or paired-chain data the features that could be detected were limited. The classifier was reported to diagnose cytomegalovirus status with high specificity and sensitivity in both the original cohort and the validation cohort. Correlated functional status among segregating V segments might reflect linkage disequilibrium, but an unknown experimental factor could not be ruled out. In a later analysis, several top co-occurrence clusters were reported to appear linked to parvovirus B19, influenza, CMV and Epstein-Barr virus. The sequencing pipeline was judged likely to have produced a cluster of highly shared sequence variants as a technical artifact. While some public TCRs were present in many individuals, most TCR sequences turned up only very rarely across donors. In an earlier analysis of about 550 of the donors, most TCR beta V segments were observed in productive rearrangements about 87% or about 30% of the time, broadly matching IMGT annotations. In vitro tests confirmed that a few of the cytomegalovirus-associated TCR beta chains recognize cytomegalovirus antigens. Assigning TCR associations to individual alleles was difficult when HLA alleles, especially DR and DQ, strongly co-occurred. HLA typing was unavailable for some donors at each locus, so association tests used only the typed subset. In a later genetic analysis, a missense DCLRE1C variant was associated with V-gene and J-gene trimming of TCR beta chains, and the association was replicated in an independent cohort. In a later analysis, TCR association rates were found to vary across HLA loci, with the most associated TCRs seen for DRB1 alleles and the fewest for HLA-C alleles. Because counts were too low, 15 to 20 rarely observed V segments, including chromosome 9 orphons, were excluded from the earlier analysis of fewer than 650 of the donors. The authors suggested that the approach could potentially be generalized to other disease states and immunological phenotypes. Sequencing depth was assumed to be roughly uniform across donors in the presence/absence analyses, though that assumption may not hold. A later analysis associated about 16,000 TCR beta sequences with specific HLA alleles at a false discovery rate of 0.05. In a later analysis, HLA-associated TCR beta chains showed more clonal expansion and lower generation probabilities than non-associated chains that were equally common. Some IMGT-functional V segments, including TRBV6-2 and TRBV6-3, could not be told apart with the 87-base-pair reads, so those segments were excluded.

The cohort was made up of 500 to 850 healthy bone marrow donors. At the time of sampling, all cohort members were nominally healthy, though unrecorded immune exposures were likely present. The donor was CMV seropositive and belonged to the group of 250 to 300 seropositive cohort members. A peripheral blood sample was collected from each donor, and TCR beta sequencing was performed on peripheral blood mononuclear cells. The Qiagen DNeasy Blood Extraction Kit was used to extract genomic DNA from the blood cell samples. The method was the immunoSEQ multiplex PCR assay. A mixture of 60 forward primers for TCR Vbeta segments and 13 reverse primers for TCR Jbeta segments was used in the multiplex PCR. Amplification of the CDR3 region of rearranged TCR beta genes was performed with a multiplex PCR assay on genomic DNA. On the Illumina HiSeq System, the amplified TCR beta libraries were sequenced as 87-base-pair reads. The authors' analysis ran thus. In a later analysis, some 80 million unique TCR beta chains were counted across the 650 to 700 repertoires, and approximately 9.9 million of these chains were shared by at least two donors. Raw reads were error-corrected and collapsed into unique sequences with a nearest-neighbor algorithm that merged closely related sequences to remove PCR and sequencing errors. Alignment of CDR3 sequences to IMGT reference sequences was used to assign V, D and J gene segments. For a sequence to be retained, a match of at least six nucleotides was required to both a V gene segment and a J gene segment. Rearrangements were classified as productive when the CDR3 lacked stop codons and remained in frame with V and J, and all other rearrangements were classified as non-productive. Following IMGT convention, CDR3 was defined as the stretch from the second conserved V-encoded cysteine to the conserved J-encoded phenylalanine. The earlier analysis of a few hundred of the donors excluded any sequence lacking an unambiguous match to a single V gene segment. An earlier analysis of 587 of the donors classified V segments as functional when productive rearrangements were above 56.7% and as segregating when the standard deviation between donors was above 5%. A statistical classification framework was developed to diagnose cytomegalovirus status using the catalog of TCR beta chain sequences. V and J gene assignment, in a later analysis, came from comparing TCR nucleotide sequences with IMGT/GENE-DB human TR gene sequences. The TCRdist pipeline was used in a later analysis to assign CDR3 sequences and most-parsimonious VDJ recombination scenarios. In a later analysis, every TCR beta chain was defined by the combination of its CDR3 amino acid sequence and its V-gene family, and reads without a unique V-gene family were dropped. In a later analysis, around 600 highly shared, low-generation-probability nucleotide sequences were removed to address suspected cross-contamination and a sequencing artifact. For each public chain, a later analysis derived a clonal expansion index from normalized ranks of inferred template counts within each repertoire. A later analysis computed generation probabilities with a VDJ recombination model fitted to out-of-frame rearrangements, and checked the results against IGoR. In a later analysis, hypergeometric tests were used to score TCR-TCR, TCR-HLA and TCR-CMV co-occurrence, with a repertoire-size bias correction applied to TCR pairs. In a later analysis, false discovery rates were estimated by permuting HLA or CMV assignments 20 times. In a later analysis, co-occurring TCRs were grouped using DBSCAN, with TCRdist sequence similarity added in when clustering inside HLA-allele-positive subsets. Repertoires with fewer than 30,000 or more than 120,000 public chains were left out of co-occurrence clustering, as were five repertoires with anomalous nucleotide sharing. Here the immuneACCESS table is served through TCRdb, limited to in-frame sequences with V and J called. Missing clones are a known gap in these copies; in checked studies unresolved V genes cover under half, and the rest lacks a known reason. The V and J calls and the clone size are those of that table, but D and trimming were determined from the DNA. The sample includes 100,000 to 150,000 clones, with 65% to 80% observed a single time. Jointly, the top ten make up 4.2% of the sample.

The sequenced sample was PBMCs. The TCR comes from a male donor in good health and CMV-seropositive. The rearranged chain carries TRBV2 and TRBJ2-5, with TRBD2 matching 8 junction bases. The DNA sequence is given as TGTGCCAGCAGTACCTTAAGGACTAGCTTGGGACAGTACTTC. This codes for CASSTLRTSLGQYF.